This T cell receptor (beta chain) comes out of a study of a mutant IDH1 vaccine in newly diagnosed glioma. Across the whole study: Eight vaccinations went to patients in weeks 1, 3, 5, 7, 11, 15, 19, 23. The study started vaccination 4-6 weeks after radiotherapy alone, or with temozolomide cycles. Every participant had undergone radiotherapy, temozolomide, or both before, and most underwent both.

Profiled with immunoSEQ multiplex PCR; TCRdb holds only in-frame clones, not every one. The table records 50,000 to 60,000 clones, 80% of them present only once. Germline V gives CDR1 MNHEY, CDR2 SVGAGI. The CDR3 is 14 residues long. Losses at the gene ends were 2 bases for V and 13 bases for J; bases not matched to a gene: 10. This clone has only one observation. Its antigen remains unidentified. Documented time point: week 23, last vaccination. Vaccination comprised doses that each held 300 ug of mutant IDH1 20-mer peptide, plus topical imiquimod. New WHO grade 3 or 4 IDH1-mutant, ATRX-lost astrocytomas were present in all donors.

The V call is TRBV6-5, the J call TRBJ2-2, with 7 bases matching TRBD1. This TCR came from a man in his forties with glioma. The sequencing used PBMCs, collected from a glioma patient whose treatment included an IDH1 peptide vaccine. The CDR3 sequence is CASSYRTGASWLFF. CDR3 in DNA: TGTGCCAGCAGTTACCGGACAGGCGCCTCGTGGCTGTTTTTT.